One TCR beta chain is described in this entry. There is no known antigen for this receptor. One base away there is no much larger clone; base qualities are not given. The source of the sample is a study of T cell responses to AZD1222 COVID-19 vaccine (dated by TCRdb to about 2021). About the study as a whole: AZD1222 recipients given second doses at about 4 weeks or at about 12 weeks were pooled, since spike-specific TCR depth and breadth were not found to differ between the two schedules. TCR sequencing covered 233 trial participants: about 210 given two doses of AZD1222 and 26 given two doses of MenACWY control vaccine. Enrollment into the trials was organized by age into subgroups of 18-55, 56-69 and 70-plus years, and those subgroups contained 148, 28 and 57 TCR-sequenced participants, respectively. Paper-wide results and their limitations: The whole spike protein was spanned by vaccine-associated CD4 TCRs, and dominant responses were seen in regions 160-218 and 743-854. Spike-specific TCR breadth and depth rose significantly after two AZD1222 doses compared with day 0 and with MenACWY recipients. Participants were mostly white British and included more females than males, and it was suggested by the authors that clonal diversity may have been underestimated. In the small 56-69-year group, the increase in depth fell short of significance, most likely because of low power. Because no samples from the day 14 peak response were available, repertoires could be characterized only after the peak T cell response. Reportedly, almost half of the unique spike-specific TCRs recognized epitopes lying outside the regions that are mutated in the B.1.351 and B.1.1.7 variants. Conclusions about previously exposed vaccinees are limited because only a handful of AZD1222 recipients were SARS-CoV-2 seropositive at baseline.

Spanning cysteine to phenylalanine, the CDR3 consists of 15 amino acids. The sequence is cut down to CDR3 DNA, 45 bases in frame from base 1. The germline V gene (reference sequence) sets CDR1 to LNHNV and CDR2 to YYDKDF. Trimming takes 0 bases from V and 5 bases from J, and the germline ends sit 13 bases apart. Reading the label with the study, this specimen's time point is: baseline before first vaccination. Vaccinee samples came from UK trials COV001 and COV002, including a single-blind randomized controlled phase 2/3 trial of AZD1222 (ChAdOx1 nCoV-19) in healthy adults. For TCRbeta chain sequencing, PBMC samples were collected from trial participants at day 0 and at day 28 after the second dose. The CDR3 regions of human TCRbeta chains were analyzed by immunosequencing. Concerning the study's data processing: Repertoire TCRs were matched against a reference library of SARS-CoV-2-specific TCRs generated with the MIRA antigen-specificity platform. Breadth was defined as the fraction of unique TCRs that were SARS-CoV-2-associated. Depth was defined as the fraction of total T cells that were SARS-CoV-2-associated. Using the MIRA data, every spike-specific TCR was mapped to the spike region that the TCR reacted to and assigned to either a CD4 or a CD8 class. Log10-transformed breadth and depth values were compared by one-way ANOVA with Sidak's multiple comparisons tests. The clones in this table, taken by TCRdb from immuneACCESS, are in-frame only. Not every clone is retained; where verified, under half of the shortfall comes from an unresolved V gene, and the cause of the rest is unknown. V, J and clone size are those of that table, while D and trimming were read from the DNA. In all, the sample holds tens of thousands of clones, and around four fifths of those were seen once. Under 25% of the sample goes to the ten largest clones.

The sequenced sample was peripheral blood, obtained on day 0 of AZD1222 vaccination. The clonotype was recovered from an adult in good health. The chain was built from TRBV15 and TRBJ2-5; the D gene is unclear. The CDR3 is CATSRDLGGEETQYF. The DNA sequence is given as TGTGCCACCAGCAGAGATTTGGGCGGAGAGGAGACCCAGTACTTC.